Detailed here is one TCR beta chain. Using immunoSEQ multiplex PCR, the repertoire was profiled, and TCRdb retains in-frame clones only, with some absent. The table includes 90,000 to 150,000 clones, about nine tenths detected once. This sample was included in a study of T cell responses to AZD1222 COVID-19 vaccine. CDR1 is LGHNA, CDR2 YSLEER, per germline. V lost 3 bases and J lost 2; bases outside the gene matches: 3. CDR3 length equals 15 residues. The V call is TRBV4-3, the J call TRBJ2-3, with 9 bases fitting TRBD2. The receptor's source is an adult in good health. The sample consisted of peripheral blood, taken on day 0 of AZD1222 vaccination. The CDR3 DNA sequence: TGCGCCAGCAGCCAGGGGACTAGCTTCACAGATACGCAGTATTTT. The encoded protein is CASSQGTSFTDTQYF.